This paragraph covers one T cell receptor beta chain sequence. The data belong to a study of blood T cell repertoires in COVID-19. Study-wide background: COVID-19 samples, acute and convalescent, were from the United States, Italy and Spain. Sample material is recorded as cDNA or gDNA derived from T cells, B-cell-depleted T cells, or PBMCs.

The authors' processing: Cell counts per sample came from amplifying reference gene primers. Here immunoSEQ multiplex PCR was the method, and the copy in TCRdb shows in-frame clones only, minus some. D and trimming were read from the DNA, whereas the V and J calls and clone size are those reported in that table. The data show 250,000 or so clones, with around 90% seen just once and roughly 0.96% held by the top ten. This receptor was identified in a woman in her forties who had recovered from COVID-19. Sequencing used peripheral blood.

CDR3: CASTPGLGKAKNIQYF. For the CDR3, the DNA is TGTGCCAGCACCCCGGGACTTGGGAAAGCCAAAAACATTCAGTACTTC. The genes are TRBV27 and TRBJ2-4; D may be TRBD2 (6 bases). Germline V gives CDR1 MNHEY, CDR2 SMNVEV (reference sequence). Trimming took 7 bases from V and 0 from J, leaving 16 bases between them. CDR3 size: 16 residues.